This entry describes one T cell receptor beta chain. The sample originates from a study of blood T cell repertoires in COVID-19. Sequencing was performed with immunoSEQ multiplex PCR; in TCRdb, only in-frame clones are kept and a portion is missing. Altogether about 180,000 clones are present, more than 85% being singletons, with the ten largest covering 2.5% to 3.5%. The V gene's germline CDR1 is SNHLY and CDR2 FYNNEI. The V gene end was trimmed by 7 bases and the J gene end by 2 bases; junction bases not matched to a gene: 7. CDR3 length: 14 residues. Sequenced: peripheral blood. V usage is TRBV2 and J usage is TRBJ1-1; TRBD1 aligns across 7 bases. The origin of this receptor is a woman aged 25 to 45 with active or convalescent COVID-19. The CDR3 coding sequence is TGTGCCAGCACCTTTCGACAGGGCAACACTGAAGCTTTCTTT. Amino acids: CASTFRQGNTEAFF.